What follows are 9 T cell receptor beta chains derived from one specimen sequenced in a study of blood T cell repertoires in COVID-19. Measured with immunoSEQ multiplex PCR; TCRdb has only the in-frame clones, and not every one. The sample has under 200,000 clones; about 90% are singletons. Material for sequencing was PBMCs or T cells enriched from blood (not recorded which). The receptors here all came from a woman aged 45-59 years who had recovered from COVID-19.

The table lists this clone with a few counts. V is TRBV19 and J is TRBJ1-4; 7 bases are a match to TRBD1. CDR1 and CDR2 (germline): LNHDA, SQIVND (reference sequence). This CDR3 has 15 residues. V gave up 6 bases and J gave up 0 bases; unmatched junction bases: 4. This CDR3 is CASSTGTATNEKLFF. CDR3 in DNA: TGTGCCAGTAGCACCGGGACAGCAACTAATGAAAAACTGTTTTTT.

This sequence joins TRBV4-1 and TRBJ2-3, with TRBD2 matching over 9 bases. This CDR3 is 14 amino acids long. Looked up from germline, CDR1 is MGHRA and CDR2 is YSYEKL. With V trimmed by 4 bases and J by 2 bases, 1 base remained unmatched. The CDR3 nucleotides are TGCGCCAGCAGCCCTAGCGGGACCACAGATACGCAGTATTTT. Translating gives CASSPSGTTDTQYF.

This chain uses TRBV4-2 with TRBJ1-3; D gene unclear. CDR3 length: 14 residues. CDR1 LGHNA and CDR2 YNFKEQ come from the germline V gene. The ends were cut back, 3 bases at V and 4 bases at J, with 10 bases in the middle. This CDR3 reads CASSQPEAGNTIYF. Written as DNA, the CDR3 is TGTGCCAGCAGCCAGCCCGAAGCCGGAAACACCATATATTTT.

The chain joins TRBV6-5 to TRBJ2-7; D possibly corresponds to TRBD2 (5 bases). Trimming shortened V by 4 bases and J by 0 bases, and 7 bases separated the two germline ends. Per the germline V gene, CDR1 is MNHEY and CDR2 is SVGAGI. This CDR3 contains 13 residues. The CDR3 loop reads CASSWRPSYEQYF. The CDR3 DNA reads as TGTGCCAGCAGTTGGAGGCCCTCCTACGAGCAGTACTTC.

This rearrangement joins TRBV24-1 to TRBJ2-1; 10 nucleotides align to TRBD1. The CDR3 covers 14 residues. V shed 7 bases and J 5 bases; nucleotides not matched to a gene: 4. Germline V gene sequence: CDR1 KGHDR, CDR2 SFDVKD. The CDR3 is CATSMTGGDNEQFF. CDR3 nucleotides: TGTGCCACCAGCATGACAGGGGGCGACAATGAGCAGTTCTTC.

This sequence joins TRBV13 and TRBJ2-7; 7 bases align to TRBD2. The V gene's germline CDR1 is PRHDT and CDR2 FYEKMQ (reference sequence). Trimming at V came to 5 bases and at J to 2 bases, leaving 6 bases not matched to a gene. This CDR3 has 14 amino acids. CDR3 nucleotide sequence: TGTGCCAGCAGCCAAGAGGGGACTACCTACGAGCAGTACTTC. This translates into CASSQEGTTYEQYF.

The chain carries TRBV30 and TRBJ1-1; maybe TRBD1 (5 bases). Germline V gives CDR1 GTSNPN, CDR2 SVGIG (reference sequence). The CDR3 contains 12 residues. V lost 4 bases, J lost 7 bases, and 13 bases lay in between. The DNA of the CDR3 is TGTGCCTGGACCCCCGGGCAGGGTGAAGCTTTCTTT. Translated, it gives CAWTPGQGEAFF.

Regarding this clone: At one end, the junction sequence differs from germline, possibly due to a read error. The rearrangement links TRBV7-7 to TRBJ2-5; tentative D call: TRBD1 (7 bases). The CDR3 length is 16 residues. From germline, CDR1 is SSHAT and CDR2 FNYEAQ (reference sequence). The CDR3 DNA reads TGTGCTAGCAGCTTAGCTGGGGGGACAGCCGGGGAGACCCAGTACTTC. Its translation is CASSLAGGTAGETQYF.

The V and J genes are TRBV7-9 and TRBJ2-5; the match to TRBD1 covers 7 bases. The CDR3 has 14 amino acids. The V gene's germline CDR1 is SEHNR and CDR2 FQNEAQ (reference sequence). V gave up 4 bases and J gave up 3 bases; unmatched junction bases: 5. The CDR3, as DNA: TGTGCCAGCAGCTCGACAGGGCCCGAAGAGACCCAGTACTTC. The encoded protein is CASSSTGPEETQYF.